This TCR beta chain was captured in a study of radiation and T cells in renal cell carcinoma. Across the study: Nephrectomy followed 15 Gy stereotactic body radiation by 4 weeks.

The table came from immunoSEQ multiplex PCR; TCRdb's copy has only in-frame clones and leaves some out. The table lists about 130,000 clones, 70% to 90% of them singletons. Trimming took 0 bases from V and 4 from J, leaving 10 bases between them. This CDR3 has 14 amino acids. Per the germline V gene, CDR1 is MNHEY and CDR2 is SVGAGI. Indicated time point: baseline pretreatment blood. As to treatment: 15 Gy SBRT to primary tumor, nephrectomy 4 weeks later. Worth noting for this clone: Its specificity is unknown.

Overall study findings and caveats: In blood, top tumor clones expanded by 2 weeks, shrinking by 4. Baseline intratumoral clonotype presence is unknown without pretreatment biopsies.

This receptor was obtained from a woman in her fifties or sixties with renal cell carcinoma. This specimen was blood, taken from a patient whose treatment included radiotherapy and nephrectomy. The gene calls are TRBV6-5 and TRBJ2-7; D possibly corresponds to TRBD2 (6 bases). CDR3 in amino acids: CASSYSILAYEQYF. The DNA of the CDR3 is TGTGCCAGCAGTTACTCGATACTAGCATACGAGCAGTACTTC.